This is a list of T cell receptor beta chains from one sample in a study of T cells after yellow fever vaccination. TCRdb itself ran the 5' RACE reads through MiXCR, one entry per CDR3 protein. The sample holds hundreds of thousands of distinct CDR3 sequences; around an eighth are singletons and the top ten take around an eighth. Here the sequenced sample was PBMCs, taken on the day of the yellow fever booster vaccination. Receptor source: a man younger than 45 who received the YFV17D yellow fever vaccine. Both conserved end residues are part of each CDR3. Each record gives: V gene, J gene, D gene, clone size, CDR3 protein, CDR3 DNA. The D gene is left open where the match is weak. Where a row states a size, it is once, few, many or the class of an expanded clone; other rows omit it.

>TRBV12-3/TRBV12-4|TRBJ2-6|TRBD1|NA
CASSEQGAGANVLTF
TGTGCCAGCAGTGAGCAGGGGGCTGGGGCCAACGTCCTGACTTTC
>TRBV20-1|TRBJ2-7|TRBD2|few
CSAILAGNYEQYF
TGCAGTGCTATACTAGCGGGAAACTACGAGCAGTACTTC
>TRBV5-1|TRBJ1-1|NA|NA
CASSLAGRGTEAFF
TGCGCCAGCAGCTTGGCGGGGAGAGGCACTGAAGCTTTCTTT
>TRBV27|TRBJ2-6|NA|few
CASSLQGANVLTF
TGTGCCAGCAGTTTACAGGGGGCCAACGTCCTGACTTTC
>TRBV2|TRBJ2-7|TRBD1|few
CANHGTGSYEQYF
TGTGCCAACCACGGGACAGGGAGCTACGAGCAGTACTTC
>TRBV7-7|TRBJ1-1|NA|few
CASSLHENTEAFF
TGTGCTAGCAGCTTACACGAGAACACTGAAGCTTTCTTT
>TRBV10-2|TRBJ1-4|TRBD1|NA
CASTRTGDEKLFF
TGCGCCAGCACTAGGACAGGGGATGAAAAACTGTTTTTT
>TRBV5-1|TRBJ2-5|NA|few
CASRPGRGGETQYF
TGCGCCAGCAGACCGGGGAGAGGGGGAGAGACCCAGTACTTC
>TRBV10-3|TRBJ2-3|TRBD2|NA
CATSGLAQDTDTQYF
TGTGCCACATCGGGACTAGCGCAAGACACAGATACGCAGTATTTT
>TRBV29-1|TRBJ1-1|NA|NA
CSVGQGTNTEAFF
TGCAGCGTAGGGCAGGGAACAAACACTGAAGCTTTCTTT
>TRBV3-1|TRBJ2-7|NA|NA
CASSQTTDTDSYEQYF
TGTGCCAGCAGCCAAACTACCGACACCGACTCCTACGAGCAGTACTTC
>TRBV9|TRBJ2-5|TRBD2|NA
CASSVGTSEGVGRETQYF
TGTGCCAGCAGCGTCGGGACTAGCGAAGGGGTGGGACGAGAGACCCAGTACTTC
>TRBV9|TRBJ2-5|NA|few
CASSGAPSSGLRETQYF
TGTGCCAGCAGCGGAGCTCCTTCTTCAGGGCTCAGGGAGACCCAGTACTTC
>TRBV7-6|TRBJ2-3|NA|NA
CASSPRPGEVDTQYF
TGTGCCAGCAGCCCGAGGCCGGGAGAGGTAGATACGCAGTATTTT
>TRBV7-9|TRBJ1-2|NA|few
CASSSPTFAVFHGYTF
TGTGCCAGCAGCTCCCCAACTTTTGCGGTGTTTCATGGCTACACCTTC
>TRBV9|TRBJ2-7|TRBD1|NA
CASSVTGGSDELYF
TGTGCCAGCAGCGTGACAGGGGGCTCCGACGAGCTGTACTTC
>TRBV5-1|TRBJ2-7|NA|few
CASSLSGSGAYEQYF
TGCGCCAGCAGCTTGTCCGGCAGCGGAGCCTACGAGCAGTACTTC
>TRBV15|TRBJ1-2|NA|NA
CATSSVPLGRFYGYTF
TGTGCCACCAGCAGCGTCCCCCTAGGCCGTTTCTATGGCTACACCTTC
>TRBV7-2|TRBJ2-3|NA|NA
CASSPGLAGNTQYF
TGTGCCAGCAGCCCCGGTCTCGCCGGGAATACGCAGTATTTT
>TRBV20-1|TRBJ2-1|TRBD2|few
CSARTSGRRDNEQFF
TGCAGTGCTAGGACTAGCGGGAGGAGGGACAATGAGCAGTTCTTC
>TRBV18|TRBJ2-7|TRBD2|NA
CASSPTRLAELRF
TGTGCCAGCTCACCAACCCGACTAGCGGAACTGAGGTTC
>TRBV7-2|TRBJ2-5|NA|many
CASSLFTGETQYF
TGTGCCAGCAGCTTATTTACGGGAGAGACCCAGTACTTC
>TRBV5-1|TRBJ2-5|TRBD1|few
CASSSGQGMEETQYF
TGCGCCAGCAGCTCGGGACAGGGGATGGAGGAGACCCAGTACTTC
>TRBV20-1|TRBJ2-3|TRBD1|NA
CITTDRATDTQYF
TGCATTACAACTGACAGGGCCACAGATACGCAGTATTTT
>TRBV6-2/TRBV6-3|TRBJ2-4|NA|few
CASRRSSDIQYF
TGTGCCAGCAGACGCAGCTCGGACATTCAGTACTTC
>TRBV7-8|TRBJ2-1|NA|few
CASSVSTYNEQFF
TGTGCCAGCAGCGTAAGCACCTACAATGAGCAGTTCTTC
>TRBV10-3|TRBJ2-5|NA|few
CAISDDSEMSETQYF
TGTGCCATCAGTGACGACTCGGAGATGTCGGAGACCCAGTACTTC
>TRBV5-1|TRBJ1-1|NA|NA
CASSIGGGNTEAFF
TGCGCCAGCAGCATAGGGGGGGGGAACACTGAAGCTTTCTTT
>TRBV20-1|TRBJ2-5|NA|few
CSASEPLGETQYF
TGCAGTGCTAGTGAGCCTCTGGGGGAGACCCAGTACTTC
>TRBV18|TRBJ2-7|TRBD2|NA
CASSALGLASFYEQYF
TGTGCCAGCTCAGCGCTGGGACTAGCGTCTTTCTACGAGCAGTACTTC
>TRBV20-1|TRBJ2-7|NA|few
CSIKGVNEQYF
TGCAGTATAAAAGGGGTTAACGAGCAGTACTTC
>TRBV15|TRBJ1-5|NA|few
CATSRVKGPNQPQHF
TGTGCCACCAGCAGAGTGAAGGGACCGAATCAGCCCCAGCATTTT
>TRBV6-5|TRBJ2-7|NA|NA
CASSKGFYEQYF
TGTGCCAGCAGTAAAGGGTTTTACGAGCAGTACTTC
>TRBV5-5|TRBJ2-3|TRBD2|NA
CASSPGTKATDTQYF
TGTGCCAGCAGCCCCGGGACTAAGGCGACGGATACGCAGTATTTT
>TRBV29-1|TRBJ2-5|NA|NA
CSVEIEAGTQYF
TGCAGCGTAGAAATTGAGGCGGGGACCCAGTACTTC
>TRBV6-5|TRBJ2-7|NA|few
CARPPGEQYF
TGTGCCAGGCCACCTGGGGAGCAGTACTTC
>TRBV7-9|TRBJ1-5|NA|few
CASSGSLSNQPQHF
TGTGCCAGCAGCGGATCCTTAAGCAATCAGCCCCAGCATTTT
>TRBV4-3|TRBJ2-1|NA|many
CASSPRGAEHYNEQFF
TGCGCCAGCAGCCCGCGGGGAGCGGAACATTACAATGAGCAGTTCTTC
>TRBV11-2|TRBJ2-1|TRBD2|NA
CASSSGRGDEQFF
TGTGCCAGCAGCTCGGGGAGGGGTGATGAGCAGTTCTTC
>TRBV5-1|TRBJ2-2|TRBD2|few
CASSFGLAGVGRELFF
TGCGCCAGCAGCTTCGGACTAGCGGGAGTGGGCAGGGAGCTGTTTTTT
>TRBV4-3|TRBJ2-1|TRBD2|few
CASSQDSAASGRYYNEQFF
TGCGCCAGCAGCCAAGATTCAGCGGCTAGCGGGAGGTATTACAATGAGCAGTTCTTC
>TRBV6-2/TRBV6-3|TRBJ2-1|TRBD1|NA
CASSYSTGTVPTQFF
TGTGCCAGCAGTTACTCGACAGGGACCGTCCCCACCCAGTTCTTC
>TRBV5-4|TRBJ2-4|TRBD2|NA
CASSSGLAASKNIQYF
TGTGCCAGCAGCTCGGGACTAGCGGCTTCCAAAAACATTCAGTACTTC
>TRBV10-3|TRBJ2-3|TRBD2|once
CAIKISGRNTDTQYF
TGTGCCATCAAGATTAGCGGGAGGAACACAGATACGCAGTATTTT
>TRBV12-3/TRBV12-4|TRBJ2-7|TRBD2|NA
CASSARLAEGDEQYF
TGTGCCAGCAGTGCCAGACTAGCGGAAGGCGACGAGCAGTACTTC
>TRBV7-2|TRBJ2-7|NA|NA
CASSYNRVSEQYF
TGTGCCAGCAGCTATAACAGGGTTAGCGAGCAGTACTTC
>TRBV25-1|TRBJ2-1|NA|few
CASTDTGVYNEQFF
TGTGCCAGCACCGATACGGGAGTTTACAATGAGCAGTTCTTC
>TRBV10-3|TRBJ2-3|TRBD1|NA
CAISPGQGLIDTQYF
TGTGCCATCAGTCCTGGACAGGGACTCATAGATACGCAGTATTTT
>TRBV20-1|TRBJ2-5|TRBD2|NA
CSARGGTSGFQETQYF
TGCAGTGCTAGAGGGGGGACTAGCGGGTTCCAAGAGACCCAGTACTTC
>TRBV7-2|TRBJ2-7|NA|few
CASSFLASVDEQYF
TGTGCCAGCAGCTTCCTAGCTTCGGTGGACGAGCAGTACTTC
>TRBV20-1|TRBJ2-2|TRBD2|few
CSARTSAYTGELFF
TGCAGTGCTAGGACTAGCGCCTACACCGGGGAGCTGTTTTTT
>TRBV5-1|TRBJ2-5|NA|NA
CASREGQGRETQYF
TGCGCCAGCCGAGAGGGCCAAGGCCGGGAGACCCAGTACTTC
>TRBV19|TRBJ2-7|NA|NA
CASSITGNTEQYF
TGTGCCAGTAGTATAACCGGGAACACCGAGCAGTACTTC
>TRBV28|TRBJ1-1|TRBD1|few
CASSKQGAHTEAFF
TGTGCCAGCAGCAAACAGGGGGCGCATACTGAAGCTTTCTTT
>TRBV7-2|TRBJ1-2|NA|NA
CASSLGSGGGYGYTF
TGTGCCAGCAGCTTAGGGTCGGGAGGGGGTTATGGCTACACCTTC